This entry is about one T cell receptor (beta chain). Its antigen has not been determined. No much larger clone is present one base from it, and per-base qualities are unavailable. This sample was included in a study of cytomegalovirus exposure and HLA in healthy donors (dated by TCRdb to the late 2010s). Study-level background: A later analysis indicated that the roughly 130 validation repertoires were generated on the platform also employed for the roughly 730 repertoires of the first cohort. The aim of the study was to test whether cataloging public T cell receptors could identify signatures of past pathogen exposure. A separate validation cohort of some 130 different subjects was used in addition to the roughly 670-subject first cohort. To predict cytomegalovirus infection status, the study combined high-throughput TCR immunosequencing, statistical association of individual TCRs with disease status, and machine learning. The paper as a whole reports these results and caveats: While some public TCRs were present in many individuals, most TCR sequences turned up only very rarely across donors. The validation cohort had no HLA typing available for a later analysis, so co-occurrence within that cohort was assessed over all 110 or so repertoires. The authors suggested that the approach could potentially be generalized to other disease states and immunological phenotypes. A few of the identified cytomegalovirus-associated TCR beta chains were confirmed in vitro to be specific for cytomegalovirus antigens. A later analysis found that TCRs clustered in the first cohort also tended to co-occur in the roughly 110 validation repertoires, with 94% of cluster scores above 0. Cytomegalovirus status was reported to be diagnosed by the classifier with high specificity and sensitivity in both the original and validation cohorts. The study gave a list of 150 to 200 TCR beta chains associated with cytomegalovirus.

From the cysteine up to the phenylalanine, the CDR3 has a length of 18 residues. Only the CDR3 part of the read is kept: 54 bases, read in frame from the first base. In the germline V gene (reference sequence), CDR1 corresponds to SEHNR and CDR2 to FQNEAQ. Clipping removes 0 bases from V and 6 bases from J, with 9 as the unmatched junction base count. Library preparation used the immunoSEQ multiplex PCR assay. Per the original workflow: A statistical classification framework was built to diagnose cytomegalovirus status from the catalog of TCR beta chain sequences. Drawn from immuneACCESS, this table holds only the in-frame rearrangements with V and J called that TCRdb kept. Clones are partly lost; checked studies trace under half to an unresolved V gene and leave the rest unexplained. V and J calls and clone size are those listed in that table; D and trimming were worked out from the DNA. For this sample there are 200,000 to 300,000 clones; around 87% appear just once. Roughly 1.2% of the sample belongs to the ten largest clones.

Donors formed part of the validation cohort, which comprised 120 subjects and was distinct from the first cohort of 550 to 850 subjects. This TCR derives from a woman in her 30s in good health and CMV-seropositive. The V gene is TRBV7-9 and the J gene is TRBJ2-1, with 12 bases aligning to TRBD2. The sample consisted of PBMCs. The DNA sequence is TGTGCCAGCAGCTTAGCCCTGACTAGCGGGAGAGGACGCAATGAGCAGTTCTTC. Translated, this is CASSLALTSGRGRNEQFF.